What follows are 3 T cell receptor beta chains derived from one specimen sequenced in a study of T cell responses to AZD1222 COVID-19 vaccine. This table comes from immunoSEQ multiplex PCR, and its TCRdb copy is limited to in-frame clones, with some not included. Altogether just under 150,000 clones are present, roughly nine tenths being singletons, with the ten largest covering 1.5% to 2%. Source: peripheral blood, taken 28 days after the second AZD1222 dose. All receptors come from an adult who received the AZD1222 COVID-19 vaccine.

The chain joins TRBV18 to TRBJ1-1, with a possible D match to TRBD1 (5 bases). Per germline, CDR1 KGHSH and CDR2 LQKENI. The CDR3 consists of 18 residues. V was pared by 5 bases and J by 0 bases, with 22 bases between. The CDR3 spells CASSYIIYRDGLNTEAFF. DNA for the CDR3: TGTGCCAGCTCATATATTATCTACCGGGACGGATTGAACACTGAAGCTTTCTTT.

The DNA of the CDR3 is TGTGCCTCCTCCCCCTTTGGGAATCAGCCCCAGCATTTT. It yields the protein CASSPFGNQPQHF. The rearrangement joins TRBV30 to TRBJ1-5; D is unresolved. This CDR3 spans 13 amino acids. V was cut by 7 bases and J by 4 bases, with 14 bases left in between. Germline V gene sequence: CDR1 GTSNPN, CDR2 SVGIG (reference sequence).

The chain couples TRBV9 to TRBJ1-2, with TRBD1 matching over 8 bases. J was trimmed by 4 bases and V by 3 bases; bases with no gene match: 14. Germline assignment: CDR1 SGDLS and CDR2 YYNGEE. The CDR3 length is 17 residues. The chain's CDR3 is CASSAGLTGTGGYGYTF. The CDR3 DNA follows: TGTGCCAGCAGCGCAGGTCTGACCGGGACAGGCGGCTATGGCTACACCTTC. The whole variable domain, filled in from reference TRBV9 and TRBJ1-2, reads DSGVTQTPKHLITATGQRVTLRCSPRSGDLSVYWYQQSLDQGLQFLIQYYNGEERAKGNILERFSAQQFPDLHSELNLSSLELGDSALYFCASSAGLTGTGGYGYTFGSGTRLTVV.